A single sample gave rise to the 6 T cell receptor beta chains below, sequenced in a study of blood T cell repertoires in COVID-19 (dated by TCRdb to between 2020 and 2021). The library relied on the immunoSEQ multiplex PCR assay. Imported from immuneACCESS, the table was reduced by TCRdb to in-frame sequences with V and J called. These copies leave out some clones; in studies compared against another copy, an unresolved V gene accounts for under half, and the cause of the remainder is not known. The sample has around 250,000 clones on record, 85% to 90% of them singletons. The ten largest clonotypes hold around 7.3% of the sample. The specimen was peripheral blood. All receptors derive from a woman in her seventies with active or convalescent COVID-19.

A word on this clone: In the same sample, other DNA sequences code for this CDR3. V and J are TRBV7-2 and TRBJ2-3; TRBD2 matches 8 bases. The germline V gene encodes CDR1 SGHTA and CDR2 FQGNSA. The CDR3 extends over 15 amino acids. The V gene end was trimmed by 4 bases and the J gene end by 1 base; junction bases not matched to a gene: 4. CDR3 amino acids: CASSSSGGGTDTQYF. The CDR3, as DNA: TGTGCCAGCAGCTCCTCGGGGGGGGGCACAGATACGCAGTATTTT.

This chain uses TRBV29-1 with TRBJ1-2; D call uncertain. The CDR3 is 11 residues long. Germline values: CDR1 SQVTM, CDR2 ANQGSEA. V lost 2 bases, J lost 4 bases, and 5 bases lay in between. The CDR3 region has the DNA TGCAGCGTTGAAACTGTCTATGGCTACACCTTC. Translating gives CSVETVYGYTF. Looking up the rest from reference TRBV29-1 and TRBJ1-2 gives the full variable domain: SAVISQKPSRDICQRGTSLTIQCQVDSQVTMMFWYRQQPGQSLTLIATANQGSEATYESGFVIDKFPISRPNLTFSTLTVSNMSPEDSSIYLCSVETVYGYTFGSGTRLTVV.

The chain joins TRBV27 to TRBJ2-7; a possible D gene is TRBD2 (5 bases). V gave up 10 bases and J gave up 2 bases, with 15 bases separating them. CDR1 is MNHEY and CDR2 is SMNVEV in the germline V gene (reference sequence). This CDR3 is 13 amino acids long. CDR3 DNA sequence: TGTGCCACCCGGGCAAGCGGAGCCTACGAGCAGTACTTC. This translates into CATRASGAYEQYF.

The CDR3 loop is CASSRTGTGELFF. DNA of the CDR3: TGTGCCAGCAGCCGGACAGGGACCGGGGAGCTGTTTTTT. The V gene is TRBV7-9, the J gene TRBJ2-2, with 8 nucleotides matching TRBD1. Germline assignment: CDR1 SEHNR and CDR2 FQNEAQ (reference sequence). The CDR3 covers 13 residues. Trimming took 5 bases from V and 5 from J; bases not matched to a gene: 1.

The chain has TRBV3-1 (or the pseudogene TRBV3-2) and TRBJ2-5, with TRBD2 matching 8 bases. CDR1 is LGHDT and CDR2 is YNNKEL in the germline V gene (reference sequence). CDR3 length: 16 residues. The junction had 9 bases not matched to a gene; V was cut back by 4 bases and J by 2 bases. The CDR3 reads CASSPSSGGLQETQYF. The CDR3 DNA sequence: TGTGCCAGCAGCCCCTCCAGCGGGGGTCTTCAAGAGACCCAGTACTTC.

This chain uses TRBV29-1 with TRBJ1-1, with 7 nucleotides matching TRBD1. Germline V gene data show CDR1 as SQVTM and CDR2 as ANQGSEA. This CDR3 spans 13 amino acids. J gave up 1 base and V 7 bases, and 6 bases lay outside the gene matches. CDR3 loop: CSAQDRSNTEAFF. The CDR3 coding sequence is TGCAGCGCACAGGACAGGTCGAACACTGAAGCTTTCTTT.